This T cell receptor (beta chain) came from a study of Ad26.COV2.S vaccination and SARS-CoV-2 variants. Points from the study as a whole: Vaccinated and placebo-treated recipients had similar non-spike TCR breadth. Measures of TCR breadth and depth may have fallen short of total T cell responses. CD8+ and CD4+ T cells specific for spike reportedly responded with substantial breadth after vaccination.

Comments on this clone: Antigen specificity is unknown.

Sequenced by immunoSEQ multiplex PCR; TCRdb stores in-frame clones only, minus some. This table holds some 350,000 clones, 92% found once. The starting material was peripheral blood, obtained after recovery from COVID-19. This TCR derives from a human donor who had recovered from COVID-19.

The CDR3 coding sequence is TGTGCCAGTAGTAACCCAGGGGGCGCGTACGAGCAGTACTTC. This translates into CASSNPGGAYEQYF. The genes are TRBV19 and TRBJ2-7; 8 positions agree with TRBD1. This CDR3 comprises 14 residues. Trimming took 4 bases from V and 4 from J; bases not matched to a gene: 6. Looked up from germline, CDR1 is LNHDA and CDR2 is SQIVND (reference sequence).